This T cell receptor beta chain was found in a study of cytotoxic CD8 clonotypes in ibrutinib-treated CLL. Produced via immunoSEQ multiplex PCR; TCRdb's table is partial and in-frame only. The sample yields tens of thousands of clones, approximately 62% seen once. CDR3 length: 12 amino acids. Germline CDR1 reads GTSNPN; CDR2 reads SVGIG (reference sequence). V trimming: 3 bases; J trimming: 4 bases; junction bases outside the gene matches: 2. This clone was counted only a few times. The chain joins TRBV30 to TRBJ1-1; 7 bases map to TRBD1. The clonotype originates from a human donor with chronic lymphocytic leukemia. The specimen comprised PBMCs, sampled after 12 months of ibrutinib treatment. This chain's CDR3 is CAWRDRVTEAFF. The CDR3 DNA reads as TGTGCCTGGAGAGACAGGGTCACTGAAGCTTTCTTT.